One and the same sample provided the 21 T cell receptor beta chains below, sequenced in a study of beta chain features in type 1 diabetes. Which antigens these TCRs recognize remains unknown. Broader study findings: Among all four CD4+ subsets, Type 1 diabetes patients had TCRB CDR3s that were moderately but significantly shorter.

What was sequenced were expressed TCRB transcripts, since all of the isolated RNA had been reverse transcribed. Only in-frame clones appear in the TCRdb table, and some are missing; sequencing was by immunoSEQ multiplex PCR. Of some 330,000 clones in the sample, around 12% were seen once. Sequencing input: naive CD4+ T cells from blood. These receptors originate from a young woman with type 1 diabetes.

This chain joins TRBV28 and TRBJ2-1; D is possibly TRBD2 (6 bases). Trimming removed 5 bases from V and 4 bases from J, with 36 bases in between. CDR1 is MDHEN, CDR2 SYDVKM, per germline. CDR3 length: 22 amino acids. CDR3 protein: CASSLFVLRRVSGGLRYNEQFF. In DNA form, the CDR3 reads TGTGCCAGCAGTCTCTTTGTTTTGCGCAGAGTTTCAGGCGGACTACGATACAATGAGCAGTTCTTC.

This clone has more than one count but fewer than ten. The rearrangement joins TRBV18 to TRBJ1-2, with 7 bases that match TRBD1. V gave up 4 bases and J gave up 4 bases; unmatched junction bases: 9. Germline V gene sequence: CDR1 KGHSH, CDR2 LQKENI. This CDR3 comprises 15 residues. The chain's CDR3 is CASSQNSGTAYGYTF. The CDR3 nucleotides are TGTGCCAGCTCACAGAACTCCGGGACAGCCTATGGCTACACCTTC.

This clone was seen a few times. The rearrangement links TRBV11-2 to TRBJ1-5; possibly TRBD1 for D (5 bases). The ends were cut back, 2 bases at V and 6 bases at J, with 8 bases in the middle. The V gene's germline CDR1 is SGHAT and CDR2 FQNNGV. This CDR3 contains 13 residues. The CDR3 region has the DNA TGTGCCAGCAGCTTACAGGGAAGTCAGCCCCAGCATTTT. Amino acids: CASSLQGSQPQHF.

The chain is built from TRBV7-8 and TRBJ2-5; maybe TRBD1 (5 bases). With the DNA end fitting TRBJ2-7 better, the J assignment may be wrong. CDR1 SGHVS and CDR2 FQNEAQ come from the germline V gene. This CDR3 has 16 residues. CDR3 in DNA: TGTGCCAGCAGCTTAGCAGGGGCGGTGAGCTCCTACGAGCAGTACTTC. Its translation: CASSLAGAVSSYEQYF.

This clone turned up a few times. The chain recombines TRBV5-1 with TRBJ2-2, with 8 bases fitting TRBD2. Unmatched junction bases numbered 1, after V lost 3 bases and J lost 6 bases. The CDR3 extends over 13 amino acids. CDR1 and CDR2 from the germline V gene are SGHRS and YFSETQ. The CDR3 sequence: CASSSGGPGELFF. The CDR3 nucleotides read TGCGCCAGCAGCTCGGGGGGGCCCGGGGAGCTGTTTTTT.

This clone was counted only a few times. In nucleotides, the CDR3 is TGCAGCGTTGTCTTTTCTAGCACAGATACGCAGTATTTT. The encoded protein is CSVVFSSTDTQYF. The chain has TRBV29-1 and TRBJ2-3; no clear D. CDR1 SQVTM and CDR2 ANQGSEA come from the germline V gene. V dropped 4 bases and J dropped 0 bases, with 8 bases sitting between them. The CDR3 is 13 amino acids.

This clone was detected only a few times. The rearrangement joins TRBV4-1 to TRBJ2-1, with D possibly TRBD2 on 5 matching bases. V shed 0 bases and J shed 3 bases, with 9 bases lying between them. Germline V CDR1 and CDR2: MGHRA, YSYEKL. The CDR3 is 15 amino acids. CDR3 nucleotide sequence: TGCGCCAGCAGCCAAGATAGAGGGAGCTACAATGAGCAGTTCTTC. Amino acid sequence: CASSQDRGSYNEQFF.

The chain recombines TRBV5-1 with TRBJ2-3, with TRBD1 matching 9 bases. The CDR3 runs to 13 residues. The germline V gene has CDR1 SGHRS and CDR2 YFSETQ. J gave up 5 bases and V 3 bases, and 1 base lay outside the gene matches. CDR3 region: CASSSTGGDTQYF. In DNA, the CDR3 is TGCGCCAGCAGCTCGACAGGGGGAGATACGCAGTATTTT. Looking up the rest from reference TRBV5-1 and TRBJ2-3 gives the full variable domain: KAGVTQTPRYLIKTRGQQVTLSCSPISGHRSVSWYQQTPGQGLQFLFEYFSETQRNKGNFPGRFSGRQFSNSRSEMNVSTLELGDSALYLCASSSTGGDTQYFGPGTRLTVL.

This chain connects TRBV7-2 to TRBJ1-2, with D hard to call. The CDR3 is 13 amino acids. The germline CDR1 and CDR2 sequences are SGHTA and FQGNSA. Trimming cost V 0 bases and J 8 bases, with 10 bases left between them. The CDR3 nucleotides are TGTGCCAGCAGCTTAGCGGCCCCTTCGGGCTACACCTTC. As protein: CASSLAAPSGYTF. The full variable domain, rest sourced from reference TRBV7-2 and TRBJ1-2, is GAGVSQSPSNKVTEKGKDVELRCDPISGHTALYWYRQSLGQGLEFLIYFQGNSAPDKSGLPSDRFSAERTGGSVSTLTIQRTQQEDSAVYLCASSLAAPSGYTFGSGTRLTVV.

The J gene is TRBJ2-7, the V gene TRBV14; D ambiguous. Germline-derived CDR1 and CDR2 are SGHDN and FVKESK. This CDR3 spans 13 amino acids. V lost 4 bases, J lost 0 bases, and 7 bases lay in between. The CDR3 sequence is CASSRASSYEQYF. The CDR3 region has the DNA TGTGCCAGCAGCCGGGCGAGCTCCTACGAGCAGTACTTC. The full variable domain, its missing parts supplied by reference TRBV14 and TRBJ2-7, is EAGVTQFPSHSVIEKGQTVTLRCDPISGHDNLYWYRRVMGKEIKFLLHFVKESKQDESGMPNNRFLAERTGGTYSTLKVQPAELEDSGVYFCASSRASSYEQYFGPGTRLTVT.

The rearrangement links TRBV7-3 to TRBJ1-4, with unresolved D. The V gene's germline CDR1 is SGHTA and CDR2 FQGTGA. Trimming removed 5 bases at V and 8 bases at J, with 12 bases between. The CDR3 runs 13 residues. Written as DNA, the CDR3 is TGTGCCAGCAGCACCAGCGGCGGGGAAAAACTGTTTTTT. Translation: CASSTSGGEKLFF.

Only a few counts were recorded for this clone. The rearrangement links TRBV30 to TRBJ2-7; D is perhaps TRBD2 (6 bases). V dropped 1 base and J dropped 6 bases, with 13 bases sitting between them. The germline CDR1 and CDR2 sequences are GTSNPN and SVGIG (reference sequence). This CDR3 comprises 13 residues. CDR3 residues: CAWSGGVRGEQYF. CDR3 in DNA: TGTGCCTGGAGTGGGGGGGTGAGGGGCGAGCAGTACTTC.

Written as DNA, the CDR3 is TGTGCCAGCAGCCCCCTGGGAGGGGTCGGCGAGACCCAGTACTTC. This encodes CASSPLGGVGETQYF. The V call is TRBV9, the J call TRBJ2-5; 7 bases fit TRBD2. Germline CDR1 SGDLS, CDR2 YYNGEE. V trimming: 4 bases; J trimming: 5 bases; junction bases outside the gene matches: 11. The CDR3 has 15 residues.

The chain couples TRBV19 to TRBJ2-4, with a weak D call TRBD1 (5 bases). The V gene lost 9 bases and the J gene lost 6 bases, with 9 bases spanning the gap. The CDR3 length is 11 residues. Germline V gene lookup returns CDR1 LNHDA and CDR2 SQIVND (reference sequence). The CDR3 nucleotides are TGTGCCAGCCGAGACAGAAACATTCAGTACTTC. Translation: CASRDRNIQYF.

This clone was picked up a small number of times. The CDR3 sequence: CASSVGGMDRRPATNEKLFF. The CDR3 region has the DNA TGTGCCAGCAGCGTAGGGGGGATGGACAGGAGACCAGCAACTAATGAAAAACTGTTTTTT. The V gene is TRBV9, the J gene TRBJ1-4; 7 positions agree with TRBD1. V lost 0 bases and J lost 0; bases outside the gene matches: 14. Germline CDR1 and CDR2: SGDLS and YYNGEE. The CDR3 contains 20 residues.

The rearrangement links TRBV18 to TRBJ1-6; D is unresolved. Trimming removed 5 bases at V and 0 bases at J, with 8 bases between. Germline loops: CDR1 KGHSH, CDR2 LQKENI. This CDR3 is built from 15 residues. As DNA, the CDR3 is TGTGCCAGCTCAGGCACAGACTCCTATAATTCACCCCTCCACTTT. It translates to CASSGTDSYNSPLHF.

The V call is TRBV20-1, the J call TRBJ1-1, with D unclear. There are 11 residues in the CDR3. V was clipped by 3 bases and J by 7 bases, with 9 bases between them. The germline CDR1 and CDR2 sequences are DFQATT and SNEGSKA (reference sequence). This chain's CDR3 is CSASRGGEAFF. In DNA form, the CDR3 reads TGCAGTGCTAGCCGCGGCGGTGAAGCTTTCTTT.

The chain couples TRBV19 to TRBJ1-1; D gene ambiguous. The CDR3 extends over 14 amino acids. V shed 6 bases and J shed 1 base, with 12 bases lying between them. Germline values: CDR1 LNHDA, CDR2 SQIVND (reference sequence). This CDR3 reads CASRPGSSNTEAFF. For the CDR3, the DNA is TGTGCCAGTAGACCGGGATCTTCGAACACTGAAGCTTTCTTT.

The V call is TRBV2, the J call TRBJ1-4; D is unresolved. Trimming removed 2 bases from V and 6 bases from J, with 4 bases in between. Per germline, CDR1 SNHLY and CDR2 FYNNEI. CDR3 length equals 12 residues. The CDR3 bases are TGTGCCAGCAGTGAACTAGATGAAAAACTGTTTTTT. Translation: CASSELDEKLFF.

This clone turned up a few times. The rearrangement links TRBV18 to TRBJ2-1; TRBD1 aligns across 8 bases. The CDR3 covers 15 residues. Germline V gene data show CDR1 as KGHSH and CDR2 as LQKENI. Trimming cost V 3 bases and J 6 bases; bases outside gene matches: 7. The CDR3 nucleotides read TGTGCCAGCTCACCGGGGAAGACAGGGGTCAATGAGCAGTTCTTC. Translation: CASSPGKTGVNEQFF.

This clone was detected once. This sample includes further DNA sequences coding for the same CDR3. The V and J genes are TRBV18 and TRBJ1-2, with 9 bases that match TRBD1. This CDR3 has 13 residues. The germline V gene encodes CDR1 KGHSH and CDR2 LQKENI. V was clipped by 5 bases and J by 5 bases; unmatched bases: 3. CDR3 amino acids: CASSGDRDYGYTF. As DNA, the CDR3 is TGTGCCAGCTCAGGGGACAGGGATTATGGCTACACCTTC.